This T cell receptor (beta chain) was sequenced in a study of blood T cells in healthy people across ages. Whole-study findings and limits: A roughly linear fall in TCR beta diversity per million T cells was seen with increasing age.

To note about this clonotype: Its antigen remains unknown. Sequence at one end of the junction differs from germline and may be a read error.

This CDR3 spans 14 amino acids. The V gene's germline CDR1 is DFQATT and CDR2 SNEGSKA (reference sequence). PCR was performed a second time for roughly 6 to 12 cycles using a sample-barcoded 5' primer and a J-beta primer mix. TCRdb ran MiXCR on the 5' RACE reads and lists one entry per CDR3 protein. Altogether 500,000 to 600,000 distinct CDR3 sequences are present, roughly 29% being singletons, with the ten largest covering around 18%. The TCR was taken from a woman aged 65 to 85 in good health. The sequencing input was blood. The chain combines TRBV20-1 with TRBJ2-7, with 11 bases aligning to TRBD1. This CDR3 reads CSATRTGGSYEQCF. The CDR3 DNA is TGCAGTGCTACCCGGACAGGGGGCTCCTACGAGCAGTGCTTC.